These 24 T cell receptor beta chains originate from one sample sequenced in a study of blood T cell repertoires in COVID-19. Generated by immunoSEQ multiplex PCR, the TCRdb table keeps only in-frame clones and is missing some. The table includes about 200,000 clones, roughly nine tenths detected once. Sequencing was carried out using peripheral blood. These receptors originate from a woman between 45 and 60 years old with acute or convalescent COVID-19.

This sequence joins TRBV5-1 and TRBJ2-1, with TRBD1 identical over 10 bases. V shed 4 bases, J shed 8 bases, and the junction held 6 bases outside the gene matches. This CDR3 spans 14 amino acids. Germline V gene data show CDR1 as SGHRS and CDR2 as YFSETQ. CDR3 in DNA: TGCGCCAGCAGCCTGCTGGGGACAGGGGATGAGCAGTTCTTC. Translation: CASSLLGTGDEQFF.

This chain joins TRBV4-1 and TRBJ1-5; 10 bases are a match to TRBD1. The trim removed 4 bases at V and 6 bases at J, leaving 6 bases unmatched. The germline gives CDR1 MGHRA, CDR2 YSYEKL. The CDR3 consists of 15 residues. CDR3 region: CASSRDRGPFQPQHF. The CDR3 region has the DNA TGCGCCAGCAGCCGAGACAGGGGGCCATTTCAGCCCCAGCATTTT.

The rearrangement links TRBV6-2 or TRBV6-3 to TRBJ2-1, with a tentative D call TRBD1 (6 bases). V was pared by 5 bases and J by 5 bases, with 16 bases between. Germline values: CDR1 MNHEY, CDR2 SVGEGT. This CDR3 contains 15 residues. In nucleotides, the CDR3 is TGTGCCAGCAGTCGAGGGGGTTCAGCTAACAATGAGCAGTTCTTC. It is translated as CASSRGGSANNEQFF.

The chain carries TRBV7-2 and TRBJ1-1; D is unclear. The length of the CDR3 is 13 residues. The V and J ends lost 5 bases and 1 base respectively, with 8 bases between them. The germline CDR1 and CDR2 sequences are SGHTA and FQGNSA. This chain's CDR3 is CASSRTANTEAFF. The DNA of the CDR3 is TGTGCCAGCAGCCGTACAGCGAACACTGAAGCTTTCTTT.

The rearrangement uses TRBV9 and TRBJ1-4; the D is unclear. The germline V gene encodes CDR1 SGDLS and CDR2 YYNGEE. Trimming removed 0 bases from V and 10 bases from J, with 19 bases in between. The CDR3 is made up of 16 amino acids. CDR3 sequence (DNA): TGTGCCAGCAGCGTAGACGCCAGCCCTTTGGAGGGAAAACTGTTTTTT. As protein: CASSVDASPLEGKLFF.

The chain employs TRBV11-2 and TRBJ2-3; no clear D gene. The germline gives CDR1 SGHAT, CDR2 FQNNGV. The CDR3 consists of 14 residues. Trimming cost V 1 base and J 4 bases, with 9 bases left between them. The CDR3 coding sequence is TGTGCCAGCAGCTTAGGTAGGAGCCCAGATACGCAGTATTTT. Translated: CASSLGRSPDTQYF.

The genes are TRBV15 and TRBJ1-3; a possible D gene is TRBD1 (5 bases). With 0 bases removed from V and 0 bases from J, the gap between germline ends came to 18 bases. Germline assignment: CDR1 LNHNV and CDR2 YYDKDF (reference sequence). The CDR3 totals 19 residues. CDR3 DNA sequence: TGTGCCACCAGCAGAGATATAAAGGGGCAGCCTTCCTCTGGAAACACCATATATTTT. Translating gives CATSRDIKGQPSSGNTIYF.

The V call is TRBV5-8, the J call TRBJ1-6; TRBD1 matches at 9 bases. The CDR3 runs to 14 residues. V lost 4 bases to trimming and J lost 9 bases; unmatched junction nucleotides: 5. The germline CDR1 and CDR2 sequences are SGHTS and YDEGEE. CDR3 nucleotide sequence: TGTGCCAGCAGCCGGACAGGGGAAGGTTCACCCCTCCACTTT. This sequence encodes CASSRTGEGSPLHF.

The chain combines TRBV18 with TRBJ1-5; D unclear. This CDR3 contains 16 residues. V was cut by 3 bases and J by 4 bases, with 16 bases left in between. Germline V CDR1 and CDR2: KGHSH, LQKENI. The CDR3 sequence: CASSPRPVEQNQPQHF. The CDR3 coding sequence is TGTGCCAGCTCACCTAGACCGGTGGAGCAGAATCAGCCCCAGCATTTT.

The chain joins TRBV5-1 to TRBJ1-6, with TRBD1 matching 7 bases. This CDR3 has 15 residues. V shed 2 bases and J 7 bases; nucleotides not matched to a gene: 6. Germline CDR1 is SGHRS and CDR2 is YFSETQ. The CDR3, as DNA: TGCGCCAGCAGCTTCCTTGGGACAGAGAATTCACCCCTCCACTTT. It yields the protein CASSFLGTENSPLHF.

The chain recombines TRBV5-1 with TRBJ2-2, with D tentatively TRBD1 (6 bases). The CDR3 totals 16 residues. Trimming cost V 8 bases and J 2 bases, with 19 bases left between them. The V gene's germline CDR1 is SGHRS and CDR2 YFSETQ. The CDR3 DNA reads as TGCGCCAGTACTTACGGACAGCTAATTAACACCGGGGAGCTGTTTTTT. Translated: CASTYGQLINTGELFF.

V usage is TRBV27 and J usage is TRBJ2-6; 13 positions agree with TRBD2. V was pared by 6 bases and J by 3 bases, with 5 bases of the junction left unmatched. The CDR3 sequence is 17 residues long. Germline-derived CDR1 and CDR2 are MNHEY and SMNVEV (reference sequence). This CDR3 reads CASRGLAGLGGANVLTF. For the CDR3, the DNA is TGTGCCAGCAGGGGACTAGCGGGATTGGGTGGGGCCAACGTCCTGACTTTC.

This sequence joins TRBV27 and TRBJ1-1; 8 bases map to TRBD1. V trimming: 2 bases; J trimming: 3 bases; junction bases outside the gene matches: 8. The CDR3 loop spans 16 amino acids. From germline, CDR1 is MNHEY and CDR2 SMNVEV (reference sequence). The CDR3 here is CASSLTFPGGYTEAFF. CDR3 DNA sequence: TGTGCCAGCAGTTTAACCTTTCCAGGGGGCTACACTGAAGCTTTCTTT.

Only a few counts were recorded for this clone. The junction shows a germline mismatch at one end, possibly a read error. This chain connects TRBV3-1 (or the pseudogene TRBV3-2) to TRBJ1-2, with D perhaps matching TRBD1 (5 bases). The V gene's germline CDR1 is LGHDT and CDR2 YNNKEL (reference sequence). The CDR3 contains 15 residues. CDR3 sequence reads: CASSQGALPGNGYTF. CDR3 nucleotides: TGTGCCAGCAGTCAAGGGGCCCTCCCGGGGAATGGCTACACCTTC.

The V gene is TRBV7-2, the J gene TRBJ2-1; maybe TRBD2 (6 bases). This CDR3 contains 14 residues. Looked up from germline, CDR1 is SGHTA and CDR2 is FQGNSA. Trimming shortened V by 1 base and J by 4 bases, and 8 bases separated the two germline ends. The CDR3 protein is CASSLGREYNEQFF. The CDR3 DNA sequence: TGTGCCAGCAGCTTAGGCCGGGAGTACAATGAGCAGTTCTTC.

V is TRBV7-9 and J is TRBJ1-3; D not certain. The ends were cut back, 5 bases at V and 1 base at J, with 6 bases in the middle. From germline, CDR1 is SEHNR and CDR2 FQNEAQ (reference sequence). The CDR3 is made up of 13 amino acids. The CDR3 DNA follows: TGTGCCAGCAGCCTCGGTTCTGGAAACACCATATATTTT. Its protein product is CASSLGSGNTIYF.

The CDR3 DNA sequence: TGTGCCAGCAGTTACTTCCAAACAGGTTTTTCCACTGAAGCTTTCTTT. Translated: CASSYFQTGFSTEAFF. This chain connects TRBV6-5 to TRBJ1-1; perhaps TRBD1 as D (5 bases). The CDR3 has 16 amino acids. Germline loops: CDR1 MNHEY, CDR2 SVGAGI. V dropped 1 base and J dropped 4 bases, with 16 bases sitting between them.

The rearrangement joins TRBV30 to TRBJ1-1; D unresolved. Trimming took 5 bases from V and 7 from J, leaving 8 bases between them. CDR3 size: 10 residues. Germline CDR1 and CDR2: GTSNPN and SVGIG (reference sequence). The CDR3 nucleotides are TGTGCCTGGGGGAGGGATGAAGCTTTCTTT. Its protein product is CAWGRDEAFF.

The chain links TRBV12-3 or TRBV12-4 to TRBJ1-2; a possible D gene is TRBD1 (5 bases). There are 13 residues in the CDR3. The ends were cut back, 4 bases at V and 7 bases at J, with 13 bases in the middle. This CDR3 is CASSWGYSGGYTF. Here the CDR3 DNA reads TGTGCCAGCAGTTGGGGCTATTCAGGTGGCTACACCTTC.

This chain links TRBV30 with TRBJ1-2; D may be TRBD1 (6 bases). The length of the CDR3 is 15 residues. Germline CDR1 is GTSNPN and CDR2 is SVGIG (reference sequence). Trimming shortened V by 6 bases and J by 4 bases, and 21 bases separated the two germline ends. In DNA, the CDR3 is TGTGCCTGCGACGTCGGGGGGGCTGAGGGCTATGGCTACACCTTC. This gives the protein CACDVGGAEGYGYTF.

This clone was seen more than once but under ten times. This chain joins TRBV7-9 and TRBJ2-5; 9 bases agree with TRBD2. Per germline, CDR1 SEHNR and CDR2 FQNEAQ (reference sequence). CDR3 size: 15 residues. V trimming: 3 bases; J trimming: 0 bases; junction bases outside the gene matches: 2. Here the CDR3 DNA reads TGTGCCAGCAGCTTTAGCGGGAGTTACCAAGAGACCCAGTACTTC. Protein product: CASSFSGSYQETQYF.

This chain joins TRBV30 and TRBJ2-5; D may be TRBD2 (7 bases). The CDR3 totals 13 residues. The V end was cut by 4 bases, the J end by 4 bases, with 13 bases between. CDR1 and CDR2 from the germline V gene are GTSNPN and SVGIG (reference sequence). The DNA of the CDR3 is TGTGCCTGGACTCGCGGGGGCCCAGAGACCCAGTACTTC. Translating it yields CAWTRGGPETQYF.

The gene calls are TRBV6-2 or TRBV6-3 and TRBJ1-1; D ambiguous. The CDR3 runs to 12 residues. Germline V CDR1 and CDR2: MNHEY, SVGEGT. Between the trimmed V and J ends, which lost 6 bases and 1 base, there was a span of 6 bases. CDR3 coding DNA: TGTGCCAGCAGCCGGGCGAACACTGAAGCTTTCTTT. This encodes CASSRANTEAFF.

The V and J genes are TRBV5-5 and TRBJ1-1; 7 nucleotides match TRBD1. This CDR3 contains 15 residues. Germline CDR1 reads SGHKS; CDR2 reads YYEKEE (reference sequence). V was clipped by 0 bases and J by 1 base; unmatched bases: 3. The CDR3 coding sequence is TGTGCCAGCAGCTTGGGACAGGGAAGGAACACTGAAGCTTTCTTT. Amino acids: CASSLGQGRNTEAFF.